Each of the 5 T cell receptor beta chains below was sequenced from the same sample in a study of CD8+CD57+ T cells in acquired aplastic anemia. Genomic DNA acted as the template from which TCR beta VDJ combination and CDR3 sequence profiling were carried out. TCRdb redid the calling of the reads with MiXCR, one entry per CDR3 protein. The sample holds about 100,000 distinct CDR3 sequences; 51% are singletons and the top ten take about a third. Sequencing input: sorted CD4+, CD8+, or CD8+CD57+ T cells (not recorded which) from PBMCs. The receptor set was obtained from a human donor in good health, serving as a control.

V usage is TRBV13 and J usage is TRBJ1-1, with D maybe TRBD1 (5 bases). CDR3 length: 14 amino acids. Germline V CDR1 and CDR2: PRHDT, FYEKMQ (reference sequence). V lost 5 bases and J lost 6, with 16 bases in between. CDR3 in DNA: TGTGCCAGCAGCGGATCGGACACTCGGGCTGAAGCTTTCTTT. Translated, it gives CASSGSDTRAEAFF. Supplemented by reference TRBV13 and TRBJ1-1, the full variable domain reads AAGVIQSPRHLIKEKRETATLKCYPIPRHDTVYWYQQGPGQDPQFLISFYEKMQSDKGSIPDRFSAQQFSDYHSELNMSSLELGDSALYFCASSGSDTRAEAFFGQGTRLTVV.

This clonotype was found many times. The J gene is TRBJ1-5, the V gene TRBV5-1; TRBD1 might be the D (5 bases). Trimming cost V 5 bases and J 6 bases, with 15 bases left between them. The CDR3 is 14 amino acids. Germline V lookup: CDR1 SGHRS, CDR2 YFSETQ. This CDR3 reads CASSDSSGSQPQHF. The DNA of the CDR3 is TGCGCCAGCAGTGACAGTTCAGGGAGTCAGCCCCAGCATTTT.

This clonotype was counted at least ten times. This rearrangement joins TRBV12-5 to TRBJ2-7; D ambiguous. The V gene's germline CDR1 is LGHNT and CDR2 FRNRAP. The CDR3 spans 12 residues. V lost 1 base and J lost 5, with 6 bases in between. CDR3 sequence (DNA): TGTGCTAGTGGTTTGGGCTCGAACGAGCAGTACTTC. Translation: CASGLGSNEQYF. Based on the CDR3 plus reference TRBV12-5 and TRBJ2-7, the full variable domain is DARVTQTPRHKVTEMGQEVTMRCQPILGHNTVFWYRQTMMQGLELLAYFRNRAPLDDSGMPKDRFSAEMPDATLATLKIQPSEPRDSAVYFCASGLGSNEQYFGPGTRLTVT.

Remarks on this clonotype: At one of its ends the junction is not consistent with the germline gene, which may arise from a read error. The V and J genes are TRBV2 and TRBJ1-2, with 7 positions matching TRBD1. The length of the CDR3 is 17 residues. Germline V gene sequence: CDR1 SNHLY, CDR2 FYNNEI. CDR3 coding DNA: TGTGCCAGCAGTGACGGAGGAATAGGGGGCGCGAGATATGGCTACACCTTT. The encoded protein is CASSDGGIGGARYGYTF.

At least ten counts were recorded for this clonotype. The chain uses TRBV12-3 or TRBV12-4 and TRBJ2-2, with D possibly being TRBD1 (5 bases). This CDR3 is 16 amino acids long. V dropped 2 bases and J dropped 1 base, with 11 bases sitting between them. Written as DNA, the CDR3 is TGTGCCAGCAGTTTATTTCAGGGAATGAACACCGGGGAGCTGTTTTTT. Amino acid sequence: CASSLFQGMNTGELFF.